The 13 T cell receptor beta chains listed next were all sequenced from one sample in a study of T cells in Graves' hyperthyroidism and ophthalmopathy. RNA transcripts provided the source from which TCR beta CDR3 regions were amplified. TCR CDR3 underwent first-round RT-PCR with the HTBI primer set. TCRdb ran MiXCR on the multiplex PCR reads and lists one entry per CDR3 protein. The table shows approximately 600,000 distinct CDR3 sequences, with about 20% occurring only once. Sequenced sample: blood. These receptors all come from a man aged 25-45 years with Graves' ophthalmopathy.

CDR3 DNA: TGTGCCAGCAGTCCCCAGGGGCTAAGCAATCAGCCCCAGCATTTT. This encodes CASSPQGLSNQPQHF. The rearrangement links TRBV28 to TRBJ1-5, with D possibly being TRBD1 (6 bases). The V end lost 5 bases, the J end lost 1 base, and 12 bases lay between the germline ends. Germline V gene data show CDR1 as MDHEN and CDR2 as SYDVKM. This CDR3 is 15 amino acids long.

Only a few counts were recorded for this clonotype. This sequence joins TRBV4-1 and TRBJ1-5; D is undetermined. V gave up 4 bases and J gave up 9 bases, with 13 bases separating them. The germline CDR1 and CDR2 sequences are MGHRA and YSYEKL. The CDR3 spans 13 residues. Here the CDR3 DNA reads TGCGCCAGCAGCCTCCTCGTCGTGGGGCCCCAGCATTTT. Translation gives CASSLLVVGPQHF.

This clonotype was found a few times. The gene calls are TRBV14 and TRBJ2-1; D ambiguous. The CDR3 runs to 11 residues. Per the germline V gene, CDR1 is SGHDN and CDR2 is FVKESK. V lost 4 bases, J lost 9 bases, and 7 bases lay in between. The CDR3 is CASSPGFEQFF. The DNA for the CDR3 is TGTGCCAGCAGCCCCGGTTTTGAGCAGTTCTTC.

This clonotype was picked up many times. The chain links TRBV20-1 to TRBJ2-7; 9 positions agree with TRBD1. Germline V gives CDR1 DFQATT, CDR2 SNEGSKA (reference sequence). The V and J ends lost 5 bases and 0 bases, in that order; junction bases with no gene match: 8. The CDR3 spans 15 residues. CDR3 protein: CSAVGQGISSYEQYF. For the CDR3, the DNA is TGCAGTGCTGTTGGACAGGGGATTTCCTCCTACGAGCAGTACTTC.

In its sample, this clonotype was seen a few times. This rearrangement joins TRBV30 to TRBJ2-1, with 8 bases fitting TRBD2. V was clipped by 3 bases and J by 8 bases; unmatched bases: 6. The CDR3 runs to 13 residues. Looked up from germline, CDR1 is GTSNPN and CDR2 is SVGIG (reference sequence). DNA of the CDR3: TGTGCCTGGAGGACTAGCGTTGGGGATGAGCAGTTCTTC. Its translation is CAWRTSVGDEQFF.

The CDR3 sequence is CASSPWDRNYEQYF. In DNA, the CDR3 is TGTGCCAGCAGTCCCTGGGACAGAAACTACGAGCAGTACTTC. V usage is TRBV12-3 or TRBV12-4 and J usage is TRBJ2-7; TRBD1 matches at 7 bases. The J segment lost 3 bases and the V segment lost 5 bases, leaving 7 bases of the junction unmatched. The CDR3 has 14 amino acids.

Ten or more counts support this clonotype. The V call is TRBV2, the J call TRBJ1-5; 7 bases align to TRBD1. CDR1 is SNHLY and CDR2 is FYNNEI in the germline V gene. There are 14 residues in the CDR3. V trimming: 4 bases; J trimming: 2 bases; junction bases outside the gene matches: 2. This chain's CDR3 is CASSGGTGNQPQHF. Here the CDR3 DNA reads TGTGCCAGCAGTGGAGGGACAGGCAATCAGCCCCAGCATTTT. Drawing the rest from reference TRBV2 and TRBJ1-5, the complete variable domain is EPEVTQTPSHQVTQMGQEVILRCVPISNHLYFYWYRQILGQKVEFLVSFYNNEISEKSEIFDDQFSVERPDGSNFTLKIRSTKLEDSAMYFCASSGGTGNQPQHFGDGTRLSIL.

This clonotype was counted at least ten times. The J gene is TRBJ1-4, the V gene TRBV7-2; 7 nucleotides match TRBD1. In germline, CDR1 is SGHTA, CDR2 FQGNSA. The trim removed 5 bases at V and 7 bases at J, leaving 7 bases unmatched. CDR3 length equals 14 residues. The CDR3 DNA follows: TGTGCCAGCAGCCAATCGGAGGGGGCTGAAAAACTGTTTTTT. Translation gives CASSQSEGAEKLFF.

This clonotype has more than one count but fewer than ten. The rearrangement links TRBV11-2 to TRBJ1-4; TRBD1 might be the D (6 bases). The CDR3 runs to 16 residues. Trimming took 5 bases from V and 4 from J, leaving 17 bases between them. The germline V gene encodes CDR1 SGHAT and CDR2 FQNNGV. The CDR3 region has the DNA TGTGCCAGCAGCCTAGGGAGCAGGGGAATTAATGAAAAACTGTTTTTT. It specifies CASSLGSRGINEKLFF.

This clonotype has at least ten counts. V is TRBV2 and J is TRBJ2-1; D ambiguous. The CDR3 length is 14 residues. Germline assignment: CDR1 SNHLY and CDR2 FYNNEI. Trimming shortened V by 5 bases and J by 8 bases, and 16 bases separated the two germline ends. This CDR3 reads CASSRDSIFDEQFF. In DNA, the CDR3 is TGTGCCAGCAGTAGGGATTCTATTTTCGATGAGCAGTTCTTC.

This chain links TRBV30 with TRBJ1-2; D is perhaps TRBD1 (5 bases). The CDR3 runs to 16 residues. Looked up from germline, CDR1 is GTSNPN and CDR2 is SVGIG (reference sequence). Trimming shortened V by 4 bases and J by 2 bases, and 20 bases separated the two germline ends. In DNA, the CDR3 is TGTGCCTGGATCGGGGGAAGGCCGCAGGGAAACTATGGCTACACCTTC. Protein: CAWIGGRPQGNYGYTF.

This clonotype has only a few counts. This chain joins TRBV29-1 and TRBJ2-3; D possibly corresponds to TRBD2 (5 bases). The CDR3 loop spans 13 amino acids. Germline-derived CDR1 and CDR2 are SQVTM and ANQGSEA. The V gene lost 1 base and the J gene lost 4 bases, with 9 bases spanning the gap. The CDR3 spells CSVEGRHADTQYF. The CDR3 bases are TGCAGCGTTGAAGGGAGGCACGCAGATACGCAGTATTTT.

About this clonotype: A much larger clone differs from this one at a single base, so this may be a read error. The chain recombines TRBV28 with TRBJ2-7, with D perhaps given as TRBD1 or TRBD2 (5 bases each). This CDR3 is built from 14 residues. V was shortened by 2 bases and J by 4 bases, with 12 bases between the two germline ends. Germline V CDR1 and CDR2: MDHEN, SYDVKM. The CDR3 loop is CASSLGWGYYEQYF. In nucleotides, the CDR3 is TGTGCCAGCAGTTTAGGGTGGGGGTATTACGAGCAGTACTTC.